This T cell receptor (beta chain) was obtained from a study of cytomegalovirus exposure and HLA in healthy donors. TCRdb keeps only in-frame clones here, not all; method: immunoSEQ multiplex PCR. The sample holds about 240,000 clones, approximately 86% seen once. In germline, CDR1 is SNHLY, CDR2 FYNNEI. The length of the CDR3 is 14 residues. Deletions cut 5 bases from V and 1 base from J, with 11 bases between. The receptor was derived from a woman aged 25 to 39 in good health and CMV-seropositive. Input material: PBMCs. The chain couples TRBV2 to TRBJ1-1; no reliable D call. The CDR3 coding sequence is TGTGCCAGCAGTTCGGAGTACGAGAACACTGAAGCTTTCTTT. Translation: CASSSEYENTEAFF.